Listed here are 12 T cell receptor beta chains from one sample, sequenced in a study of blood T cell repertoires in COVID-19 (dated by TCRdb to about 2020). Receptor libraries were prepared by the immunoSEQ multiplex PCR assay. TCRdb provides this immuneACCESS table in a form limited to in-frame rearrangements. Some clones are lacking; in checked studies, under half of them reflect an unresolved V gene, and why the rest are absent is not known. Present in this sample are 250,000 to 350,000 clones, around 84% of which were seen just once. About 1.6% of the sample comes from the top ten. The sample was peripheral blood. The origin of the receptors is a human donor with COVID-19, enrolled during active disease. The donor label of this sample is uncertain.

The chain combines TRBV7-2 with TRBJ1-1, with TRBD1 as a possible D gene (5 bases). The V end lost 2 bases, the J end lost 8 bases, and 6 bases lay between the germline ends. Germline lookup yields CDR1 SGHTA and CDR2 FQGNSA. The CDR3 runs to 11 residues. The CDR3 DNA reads TGTGCCAGCAGCTTACGGGGGGAAGCTTTCTTT. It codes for CASSLRGEAFF.

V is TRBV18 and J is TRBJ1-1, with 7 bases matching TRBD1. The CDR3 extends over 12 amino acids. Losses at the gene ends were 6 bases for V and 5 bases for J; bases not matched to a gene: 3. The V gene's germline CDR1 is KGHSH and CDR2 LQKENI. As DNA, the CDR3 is TGTGCCAGCTCTCAACAGGGGACTGAAGCTTTCTTT. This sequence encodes CASSQQGTEAFF.

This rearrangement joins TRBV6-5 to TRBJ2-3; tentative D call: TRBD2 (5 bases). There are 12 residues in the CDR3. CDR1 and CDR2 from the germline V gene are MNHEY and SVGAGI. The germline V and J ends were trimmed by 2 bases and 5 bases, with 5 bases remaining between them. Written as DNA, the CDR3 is TGTGCCAGCAGTTACGCGGGAGATACGCAGTATTTT. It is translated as CASSYAGDTQYF.

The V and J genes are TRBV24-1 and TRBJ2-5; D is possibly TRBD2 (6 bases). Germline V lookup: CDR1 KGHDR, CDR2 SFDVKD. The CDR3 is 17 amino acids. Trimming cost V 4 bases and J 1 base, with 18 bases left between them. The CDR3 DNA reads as TGTGCCACCAGTGACCCCACCAGGGCCGGGGGCCAAGAGACCCAGTACTTC. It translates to CATSDPTRAGGQETQYF.

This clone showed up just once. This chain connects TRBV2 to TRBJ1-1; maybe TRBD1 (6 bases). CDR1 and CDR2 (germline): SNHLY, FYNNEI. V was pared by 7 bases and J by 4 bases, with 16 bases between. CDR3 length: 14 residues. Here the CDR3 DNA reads TGTGCCAGCATCATCAGGGGCGGCGGCACTGAAGCTTTCTTT. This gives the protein CASIIRGGGTEAFF. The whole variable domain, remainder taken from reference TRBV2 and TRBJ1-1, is EPEVTQTPSHQVTQMGQEVILRCVPISNHLYFYWYRQILGQKVEFLVSFYNNEISEKSEIFDDQFSVERPDGSNFTLKIRSTKLEDSAMYFCASIIRGGGTEAFFGQGTRLTVV.

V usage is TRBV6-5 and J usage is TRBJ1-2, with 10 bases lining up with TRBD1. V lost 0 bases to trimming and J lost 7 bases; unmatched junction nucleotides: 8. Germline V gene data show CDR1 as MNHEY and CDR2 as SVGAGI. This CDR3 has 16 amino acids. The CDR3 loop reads CASSYSLGTGVIGYTF. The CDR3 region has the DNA TGTGCCAGCAGTTACTCTTTAGGGACAGGGGTAATTGGCTACACCTTC.

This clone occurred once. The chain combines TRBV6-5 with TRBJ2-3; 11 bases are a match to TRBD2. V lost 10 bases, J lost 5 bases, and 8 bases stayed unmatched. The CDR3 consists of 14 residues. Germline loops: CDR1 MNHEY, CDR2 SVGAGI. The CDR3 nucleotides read TGTGCCACCTTAGCGGGAGGGCCGGTAGATACGCAGTATTTT. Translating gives CATLAGGPVDTQYF.

The CDR3 spells CASREGFGGEKLFF. The CDR3 DNA reads TGCGCCAGCAGGGAGGGATTCGGCGGGGAAAAACTGTTTTTT. This rearrangement joins TRBV5-1 to TRBJ1-4; D unclear. CDR1 and CDR2 from the germline V gene are SGHRS and YFSETQ. The V end was cut by 5 bases, the J end by 8 bases, with 16 bases between. CDR3 length equals 14 residues.

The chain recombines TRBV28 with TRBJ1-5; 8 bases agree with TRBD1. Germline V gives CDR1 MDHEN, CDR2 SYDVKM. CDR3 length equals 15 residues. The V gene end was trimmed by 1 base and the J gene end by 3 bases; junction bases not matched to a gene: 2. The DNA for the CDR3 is TGTGCCAGCAGTTTATCAGGGGGCGACAATCAGCCCCAGCATTTT. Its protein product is CASSLSGGDNQPQHF.

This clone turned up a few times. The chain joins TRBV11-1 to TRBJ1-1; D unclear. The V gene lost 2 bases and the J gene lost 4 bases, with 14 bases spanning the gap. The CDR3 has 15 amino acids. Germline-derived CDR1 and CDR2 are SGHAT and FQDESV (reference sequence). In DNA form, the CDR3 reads TGTGCCAGCAGCTTAAACCCTGGGAGTGGCACTGAAGCTTTCTTT. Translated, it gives CASSLNPGSGTEAFF.

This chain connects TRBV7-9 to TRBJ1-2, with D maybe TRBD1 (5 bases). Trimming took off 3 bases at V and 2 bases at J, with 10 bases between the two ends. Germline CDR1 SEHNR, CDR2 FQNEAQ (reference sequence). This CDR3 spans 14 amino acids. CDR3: CASSFQAGNYGYTF. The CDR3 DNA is TGTGCCAGCAGCTTTCAGGCAGGGAACTATGGCTACACCTTC.

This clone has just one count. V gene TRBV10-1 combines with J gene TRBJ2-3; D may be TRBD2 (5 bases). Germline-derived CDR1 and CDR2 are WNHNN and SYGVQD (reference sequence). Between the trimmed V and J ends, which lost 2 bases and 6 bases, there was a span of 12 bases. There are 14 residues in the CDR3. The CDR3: CASSEERRSDTQYF. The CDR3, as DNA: TGCGCCAGCAGTGAGGAGCGGCGTTCGGATACGCAGTATTTT.